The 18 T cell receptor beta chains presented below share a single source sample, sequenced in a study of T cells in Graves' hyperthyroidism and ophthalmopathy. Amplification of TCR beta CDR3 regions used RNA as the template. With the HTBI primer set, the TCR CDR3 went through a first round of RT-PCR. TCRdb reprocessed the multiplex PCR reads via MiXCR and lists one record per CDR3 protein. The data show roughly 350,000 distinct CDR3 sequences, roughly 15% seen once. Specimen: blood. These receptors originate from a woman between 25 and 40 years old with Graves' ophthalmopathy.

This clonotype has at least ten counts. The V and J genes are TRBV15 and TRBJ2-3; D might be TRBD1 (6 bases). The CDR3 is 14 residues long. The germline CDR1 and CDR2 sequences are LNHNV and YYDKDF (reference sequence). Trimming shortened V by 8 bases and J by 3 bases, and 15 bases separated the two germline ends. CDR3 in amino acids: CATGGGYGTDTQYF. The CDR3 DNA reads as TGTGCCACCGGGGGCGGTTATGGTACAGATACGCAGTATTTT.

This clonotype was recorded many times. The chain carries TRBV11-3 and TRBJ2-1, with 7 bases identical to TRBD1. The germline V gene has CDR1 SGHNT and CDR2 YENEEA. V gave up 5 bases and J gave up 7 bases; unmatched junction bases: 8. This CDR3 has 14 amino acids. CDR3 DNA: TGTGCCAGCAGCGCTCACAGGGGAGTAAATGAGCAGTTCTTC. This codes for CASSAHRGVNEQFF.

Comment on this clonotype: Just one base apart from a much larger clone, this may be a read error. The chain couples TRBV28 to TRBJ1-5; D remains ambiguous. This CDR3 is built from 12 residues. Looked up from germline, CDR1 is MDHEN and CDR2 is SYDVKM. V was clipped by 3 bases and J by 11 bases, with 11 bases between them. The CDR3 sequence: CASSLALVAQHF. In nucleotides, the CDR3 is TGTGCCAGCAGTTTGGCTTTAGTGGCCCAGCATTTT.

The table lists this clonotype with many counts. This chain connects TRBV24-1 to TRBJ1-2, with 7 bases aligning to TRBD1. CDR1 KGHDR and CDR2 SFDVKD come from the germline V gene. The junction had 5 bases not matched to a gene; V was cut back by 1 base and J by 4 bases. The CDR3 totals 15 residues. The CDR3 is CATSDFRRTGYGYTF. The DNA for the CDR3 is TGTGCCACCAGTGATTTTCGTCGGACAGGCTATGGCTACACCTTC.

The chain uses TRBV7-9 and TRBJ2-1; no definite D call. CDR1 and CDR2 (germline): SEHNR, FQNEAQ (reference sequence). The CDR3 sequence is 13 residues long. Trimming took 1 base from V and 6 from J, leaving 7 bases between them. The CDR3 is CASSLVGSNEQFF. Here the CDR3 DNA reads TGTGCCAGCAGCTTAGTAGGCAGCAATGAGCAGTTCTTC.

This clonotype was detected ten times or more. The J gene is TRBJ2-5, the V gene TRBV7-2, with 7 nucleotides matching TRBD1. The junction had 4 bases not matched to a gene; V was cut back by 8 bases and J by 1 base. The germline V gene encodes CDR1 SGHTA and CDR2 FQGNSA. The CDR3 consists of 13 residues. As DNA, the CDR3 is TGTGCCAGCGGCAGGGACAGCCAAGAGACCCAGTACTTC. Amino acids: CASGRDSQETQYF.

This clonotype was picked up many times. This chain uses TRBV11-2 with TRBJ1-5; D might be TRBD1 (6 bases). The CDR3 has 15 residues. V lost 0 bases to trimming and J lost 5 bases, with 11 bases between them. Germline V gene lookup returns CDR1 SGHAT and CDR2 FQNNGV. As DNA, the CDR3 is TGTGCCAGCAGCTTAGATGCCGGGGGCGATCAGCCCCAGCATTTT. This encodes CASSLDAGGDQPQHF.

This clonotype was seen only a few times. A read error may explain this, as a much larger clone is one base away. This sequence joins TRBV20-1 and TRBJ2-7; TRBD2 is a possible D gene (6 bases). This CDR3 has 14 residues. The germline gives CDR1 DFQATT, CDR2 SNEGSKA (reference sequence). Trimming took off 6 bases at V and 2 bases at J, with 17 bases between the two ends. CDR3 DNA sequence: TGCAGTGCGCGGACTATCGGGGTGACCTACGAGCAGTACTTC. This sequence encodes CSARTIGVTYEQYF.

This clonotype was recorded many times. The CDR3 region has the DNA TGTGCCAGCAGAATCCGGGAGACCGGGGCCAATGAGCAGTTCTTC. Translating it yields CASRIRETGANEQFF. The V call is TRBV3-1, the J call TRBJ2-1; tentative D call: TRBD2 (6 bases). Trimming took 6 bases from V and 6 from J, leaving 18 bases between them. Germline CDR1 reads LGHDT; CDR2 reads YNNKEL (reference sequence). The CDR3 is 15 residues long.

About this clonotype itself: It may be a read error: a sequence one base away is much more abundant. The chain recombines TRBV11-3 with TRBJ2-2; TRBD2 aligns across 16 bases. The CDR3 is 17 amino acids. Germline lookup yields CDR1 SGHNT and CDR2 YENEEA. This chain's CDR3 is CSSSAGLAGGPTGELFF. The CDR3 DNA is TGTTCCAGCAGCGCGGGACTAGCGGGGGGGCCCACCGGGGAGCTGTTTTTT.

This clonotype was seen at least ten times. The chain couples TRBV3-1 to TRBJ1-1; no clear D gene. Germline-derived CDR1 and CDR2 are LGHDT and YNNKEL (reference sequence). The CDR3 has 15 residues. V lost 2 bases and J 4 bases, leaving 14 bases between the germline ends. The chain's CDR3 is CASSQKGLWVTEAFF. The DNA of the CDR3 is TGTGCCAGCAGCCAAAAAGGACTTTGGGTCACTGAAGCTTTCTTT.

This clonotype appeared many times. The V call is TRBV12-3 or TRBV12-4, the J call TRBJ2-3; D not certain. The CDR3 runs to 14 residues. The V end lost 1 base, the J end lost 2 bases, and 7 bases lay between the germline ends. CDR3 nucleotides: TGTGCCAGCAGTTTAGGGCAGGCCACAGATACGCAGTATTTT. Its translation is CASSLGQATDTQYF.

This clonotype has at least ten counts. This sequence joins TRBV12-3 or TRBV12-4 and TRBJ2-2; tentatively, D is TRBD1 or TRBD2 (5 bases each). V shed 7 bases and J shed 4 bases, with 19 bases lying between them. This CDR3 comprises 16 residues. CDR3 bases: TGTGCCAGCACCCTCCCGAGGGGTCTCAGCACCGGGGAGCTGTTTTTT. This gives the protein CASTLPRGLSTGELFF.

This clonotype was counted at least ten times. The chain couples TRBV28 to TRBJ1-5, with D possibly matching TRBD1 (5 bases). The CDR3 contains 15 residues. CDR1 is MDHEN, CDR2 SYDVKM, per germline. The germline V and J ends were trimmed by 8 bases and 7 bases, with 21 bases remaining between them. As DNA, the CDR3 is TGTGCCAGCCGCCGGGGGACCGCCGTTGGGCAGCCCCAGCATTTT. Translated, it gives CASRRGTAVGQPQHF.

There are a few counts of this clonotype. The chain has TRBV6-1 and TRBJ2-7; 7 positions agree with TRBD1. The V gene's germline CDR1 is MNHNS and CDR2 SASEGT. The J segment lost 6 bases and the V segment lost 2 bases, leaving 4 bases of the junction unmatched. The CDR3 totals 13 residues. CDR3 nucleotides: TGTGCCAGCAGTGAAAGACAGGGCCCCGAGCAGTACTTC. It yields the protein CASSERQGPEQYF.

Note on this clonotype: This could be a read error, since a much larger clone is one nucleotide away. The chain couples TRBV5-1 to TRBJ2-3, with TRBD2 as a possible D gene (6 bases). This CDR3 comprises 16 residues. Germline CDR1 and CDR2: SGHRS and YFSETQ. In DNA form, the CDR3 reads TGCGCCAGCAGCTTGGGGGGACTCGGAAACCCAGATACGCCGTATTTT. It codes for CASSLGGLGNPDTPYF.

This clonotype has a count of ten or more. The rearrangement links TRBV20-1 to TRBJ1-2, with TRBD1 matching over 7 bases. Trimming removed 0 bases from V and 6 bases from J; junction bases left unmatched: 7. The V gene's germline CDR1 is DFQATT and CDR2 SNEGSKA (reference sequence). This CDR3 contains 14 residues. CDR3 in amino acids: CSARDLKGTDGYTF. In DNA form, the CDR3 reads TGCAGTGCTAGAGATCTGAAAGGGACAGATGGCTACACCTTC.

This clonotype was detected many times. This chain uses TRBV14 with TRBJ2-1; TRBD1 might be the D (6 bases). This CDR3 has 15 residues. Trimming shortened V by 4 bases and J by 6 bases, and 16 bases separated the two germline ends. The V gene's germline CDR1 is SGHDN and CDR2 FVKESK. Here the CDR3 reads CASSLHWTEFNEQFF. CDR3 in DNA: TGTGCCAGCAGCCTTCATTGGACAGAATTCAATGAGCAGTTCTTC.